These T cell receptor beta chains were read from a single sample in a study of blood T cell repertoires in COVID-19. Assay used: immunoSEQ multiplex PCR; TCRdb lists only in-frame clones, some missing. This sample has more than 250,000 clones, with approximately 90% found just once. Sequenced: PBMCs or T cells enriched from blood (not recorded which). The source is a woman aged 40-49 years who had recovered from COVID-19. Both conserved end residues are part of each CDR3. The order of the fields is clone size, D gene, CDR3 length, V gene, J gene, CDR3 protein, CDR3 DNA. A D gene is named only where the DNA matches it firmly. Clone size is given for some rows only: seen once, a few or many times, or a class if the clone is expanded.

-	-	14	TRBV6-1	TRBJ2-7	CASSEASGSYEQYF	TGTGCCAGCAGTGAGGCGAGCGGCTCCTACGAGCAGTACTTC
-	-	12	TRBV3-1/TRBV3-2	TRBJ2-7	CASSQGRGEQYF	TGTGCCAGCAGCCAAGGAAGGGGAGAGCAGTACTTC
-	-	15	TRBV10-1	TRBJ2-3	CASSESTDSTSSQYF	TGCGCCAGCAGTGAGTCGACGGACTCCACGTCCTCGCAGTATTTT
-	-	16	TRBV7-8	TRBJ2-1	CASSLGYRNYYNEQFF	TGTGCCAGCAGCTTAGGGTACAGAAATTATTACAATGAGCAGTTCTTC
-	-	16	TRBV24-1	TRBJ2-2	CATSDFRHRESGELFF	TGTGCCACCAGTGATTTTAGGCACAGGGAGTCCGGGGAGCTGTTTTTT
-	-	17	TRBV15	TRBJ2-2	CATSRAPGLPGTGELFF	TGTGCCACCAGCAGAGCTCCGGGACTCCCGGGCACCGGGGAGCTGTTTTTT
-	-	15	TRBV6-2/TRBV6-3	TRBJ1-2	CASSYSPGNLNGYTF	TGTGCCAGCAGTTACTCTCCAGGGAATTTAAATGGCTACACCTTC
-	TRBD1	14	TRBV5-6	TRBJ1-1	CASSRRTGHTEAFF	TGTGCCAGCAGCCGCCGGACAGGGCACACTGAAGCTTTCTTT
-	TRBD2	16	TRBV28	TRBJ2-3	CASSLIGGRAPDTQYF	TGTGCCAGCAGTTTGATTGGCGGGAGGGCCCCAGATACGCAGTATTTT
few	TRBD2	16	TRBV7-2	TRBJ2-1	CASSISSGSVHNEQFF	TGTGCCAGCAGCATCTCTAGCGGGAGCGTCCACAATGAGCAGTTCTTC
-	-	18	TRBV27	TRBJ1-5	CASSSAGVGGYSNQPQHF	TGTGCCAGCAGTTCGGCCGGGGTGGGGGGATATAGCAATCAGCCCCAGCATTTT
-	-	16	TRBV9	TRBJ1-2	CASSVSGGAGNYGYTF	TGTGCCAGCAGCGTTTCAGGTGGGGCAGGGAACTATGGCTACACCTTC
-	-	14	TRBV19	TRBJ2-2	CASSLDWVTGELFF	TGTGCCAGTAGTCTGGACTGGGTGACCGGGGAGCTGTTTTTT
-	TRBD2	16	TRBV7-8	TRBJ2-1	CASSSSGRSSYNEQFF	TGTGCCAGCAGCTCAAGCGGGAGGAGCTCCTACAATGAGCAGTTCTTC
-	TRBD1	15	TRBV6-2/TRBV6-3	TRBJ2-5	CASSPGQILQETQYF	TGTGCCAGCAGTCCGGGACAGATCCTCCAAGAGACCCAGTACTTC
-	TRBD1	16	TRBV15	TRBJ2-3	CATSSPGQGSTDTQYF	TGTGCCACTAGCTCGCCGGGACAGGGAAGCACAGATACGCAGTATTTT
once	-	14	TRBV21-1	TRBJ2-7	CASSKFELVYEQYF	TGTGCCAGCAGCAAGTTTGAACTAGTTTACGAGCAGTACTTC
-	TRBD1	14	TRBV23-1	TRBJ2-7	CASSLLQGRYEQYF	TGCGCCAGCAGTCTCCTACAGGGGCGCTACGAGCAGTACTTC
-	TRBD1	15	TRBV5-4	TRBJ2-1	CASSMDRSSYNEQFF	TGTGCCAGCAGCATGGACAGGAGCTCCTACAATGAGCAGTTCTTC
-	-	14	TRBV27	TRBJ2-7	CASRIQVSSYEQYF	TGTGCCAGCAGGATACAGGTTAGCTCCTACGAGCAGTACTTC
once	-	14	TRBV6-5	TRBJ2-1	CATTRGVLDNEQFF	TGTGCCACCACCCGGGGTGTGCTCGACAATGAGCAGTTCTTC
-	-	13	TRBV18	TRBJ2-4	CASSPPPGDIQYF	TGTGCCAGCTCACCACCGCCAGGGGACATTCAGTACTTC
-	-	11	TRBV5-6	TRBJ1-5	CASSTPQPQHF	TGTGCCAGCAGCACACCCCAGCCCCAGCATTTT
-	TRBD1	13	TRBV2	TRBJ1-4	CASGRQGGEKLFF	TGTGCCAGCGGCAGACAGGGTGGGGAAAAACTGTTTTTT
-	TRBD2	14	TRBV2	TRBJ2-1	CASRAGVVSNEQFF	TGTGCCAGCAGGGCGGGAGTAGTTAGCAATGAGCAGTTCTTC
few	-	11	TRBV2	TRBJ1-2	CAIDGNYGYTF	TGTGCCATCGACGGGAACTATGGCTACACCTTC
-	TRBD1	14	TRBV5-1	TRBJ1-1	CASSVGQGNTEAFF	TGCGCCAGCAGCGTGGGACAGGGGAACACTGAAGCTTTCTTT
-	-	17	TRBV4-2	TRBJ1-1	CASSQEAGWGGGTEAFF	TGTGCCAGCAGCCAAGAGGCGGGGTGGGGTGGAGGCACTGAAGCTTTCTTT
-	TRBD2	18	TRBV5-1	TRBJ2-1	CASSLDPVASGSSNEQFF	TGCGCCAGCAGCTTGGACCCCGTGGCTAGCGGGAGCTCCAATGAGCAGTTCTTC
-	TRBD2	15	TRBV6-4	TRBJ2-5	CASSGLLAAQETQYF	TGTGCCAGCAGTGGACTACTAGCGGCTCAAGAGACCCAGTACTTC
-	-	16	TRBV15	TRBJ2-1	CATSREPRSSYNEQFF	TGTGCCACCAGCAGAGAGCCCCGTAGCTCCTACAATGAGCAGTTCTTC
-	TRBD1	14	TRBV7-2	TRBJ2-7	CASSLDRGGYEQYF	TGTGCCAGCAGCTTAGACAGGGGCGGCTACGAGCAGTACTTC
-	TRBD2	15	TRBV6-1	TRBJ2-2	CASSEGGGPTRELFF	TGTGCCAGCAGTGAAGGGGGGGGACCGACCCGGGAGCTGTTTTTT
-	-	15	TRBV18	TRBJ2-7	CASLRLRGGSGEQYF	TGTGCCAGCCTACGGCTGCGCGGAGGATCCGGGGAGCAGTACTTC
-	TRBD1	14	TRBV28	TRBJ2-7	CASSTNRGAYEQYF	TGTGCCAGCAGCACAAACAGGGGCGCCTACGAGCAGTACTTC
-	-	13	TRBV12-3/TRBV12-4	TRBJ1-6	CASGLRGGSPLHF	TGTGCCAGCGGCCTTAGGGGGGGATCACCCCTCCACTTT
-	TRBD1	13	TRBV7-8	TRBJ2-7	CASSRDRGHEQYF	TGTGCCAGCAGCCGCGACAGGGGGCACGAGCAGTACTTC
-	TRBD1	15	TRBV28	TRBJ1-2	CASRGWDRASGGYTF	TGTGCCAGCAGGGGATGGGACAGGGCATCTGGCGGCTACACCTTC
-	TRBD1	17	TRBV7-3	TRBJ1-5	CASSYAGTGYSNQPQHF	TGTGCCAGCAGTTATGCCGGGACAGGATATAGCAATCAGCCCCAGCATTTT
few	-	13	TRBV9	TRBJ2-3	CASSVFREDTQYF	TGTGCCAGCAGCGTTTTCAGGGAAGATACGCAGTATTTT
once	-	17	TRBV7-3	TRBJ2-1	CASSSLQGFGSYNEQFF	TGTGCCAGCAGCTCGTTGCAGGGGTTCGGGTCCTACAATGAGCAGTTCTTC